This TCR beta chain was captured by sequencing in a study of blood T cell repertoires in COVID-19. For the study at large: Researchers got acute and convalescent COVID-19 samples from the United States, Italy and Spain. PBMCs, B-cell-depleted T cells, or T cells were the source of the cDNA or gDNA that made up the material.

Source study methods: Reference gene primer amplification yielded estimated nucleated cell counts. Profiled with immunoSEQ multiplex PCR; TCRdb holds only in-frame clones, not every one. V, J and clone size derive from that table, while D and trimming were established from the DNA sequence. The sample consists of 25,000 or so clones, around 86% of them appearing once. The trim removed 0 bases at V and 5 bases at J, leaving 6 bases unmatched. Germline CDR1 and CDR2: SGDLS and YYNGEE. The CDR3 runs 16 residues. This clone was picked up a small number of times. The chain is built from TRBV9 and TRBJ2-3; 10 bases agree with TRBD1. Material for sequencing was peripheral blood. The sequence came from a man between 65 and 80 years old with acute or convalescent COVID-19. The CDR3: CASSVGGQGLVDTQYF. The CDR3, as DNA: TGTGCCAGCAGCGTAGGGGGACAGGGGTTAGTAGATACGCAGTATTTT.